The T cell receptor (beta chain) described here comes from a study of cytomegalovirus exposure and HLA in healthy donors. Regarding the study as a whole: A later analysis found common viral pathogens apparently linked to several of the most significant clusters.

The germline CDR1 and CDR2 sequences are MNHNS and SASEGT. This CDR3 contains 17 residues. Trimming shortened V by 3 bases and J by 6 bases, and 24 bases separated the two germline ends. 13 Jbeta primers and 60 Vbeta primers were used for the PCR. Produced via immunoSEQ multiplex PCR; TCRdb's table is partial and in-frame only. The sample includes under 150,000 clones, roughly 65% seen only once; the top ten take about 9.1%. Comment on this clone: Its specificity is not known.

This clonotype was obtained from a man aged 40-55 years in good health and CMV-seropositive. Sequencing input: PBMCs. V gene TRBV6-1 combines with J gene TRBJ2-7; the D gene is possibly TRBD1 (6 bases). CDR3 nucleotide sequence: TGTGCCAGCAGTGATACCCAGTGGGGGACACCCCGGGTCGAGCAGTACTTC. The encoded protein is CASSDTQWGTPRVEQYF.